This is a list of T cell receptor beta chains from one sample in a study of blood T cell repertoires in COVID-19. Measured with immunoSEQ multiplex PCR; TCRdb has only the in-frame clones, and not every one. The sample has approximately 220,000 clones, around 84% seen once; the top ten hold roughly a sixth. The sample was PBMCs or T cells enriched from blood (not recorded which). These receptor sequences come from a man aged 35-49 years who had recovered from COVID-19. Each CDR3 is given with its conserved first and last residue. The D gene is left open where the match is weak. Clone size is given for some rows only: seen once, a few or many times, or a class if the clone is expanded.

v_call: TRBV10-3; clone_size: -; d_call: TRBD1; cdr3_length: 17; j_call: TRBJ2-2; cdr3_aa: CAISDPTGPRDTGELFF; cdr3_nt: TGTGCCATCAGTGACCCGACAGGGCCTCGAGACACCGGGGAGCTGTTTTTT
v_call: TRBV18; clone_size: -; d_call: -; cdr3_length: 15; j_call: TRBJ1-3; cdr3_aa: CASSPAAVSGNTIYF; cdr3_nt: TGTGCCAGCTCACCTGCGGCCGTATCTGGAAACACCATATATTTT
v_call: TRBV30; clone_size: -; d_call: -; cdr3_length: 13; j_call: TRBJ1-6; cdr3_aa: CAWSSQERAPLHF; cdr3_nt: TGTGCCTGGAGTAGCCAGGAGCGGGCACCCCTCCACTTT
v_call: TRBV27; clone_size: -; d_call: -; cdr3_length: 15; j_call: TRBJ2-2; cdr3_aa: CASSLRGRGTGELFF; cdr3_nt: TGTGCCAGCAGTTTACGTGGCAGGGGTACCGGGGAGCTGTTTTTT
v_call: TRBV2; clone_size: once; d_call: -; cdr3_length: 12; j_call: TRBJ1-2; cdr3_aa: CASSLTDRAGTF; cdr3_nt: TGTGCCAGCAGCCTCACCGACAGAGCCGGCACCTTC
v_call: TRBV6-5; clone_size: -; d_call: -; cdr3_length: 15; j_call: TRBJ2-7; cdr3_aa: CASSYSAGLSYEQYF; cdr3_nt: TGTGCCAGCAGTTATTCGGCAGGTCTGTCCTACGAGCAGTACTTC
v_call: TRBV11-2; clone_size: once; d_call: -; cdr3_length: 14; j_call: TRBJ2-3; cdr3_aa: CASSPRQGAYTQYF; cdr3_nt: TGTGCCAGCAGCCCCCGGCAGGGTGCGTATACGCAGTATTTT
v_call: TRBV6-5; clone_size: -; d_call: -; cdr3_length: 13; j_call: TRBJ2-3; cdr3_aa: CASHDRTTDTQYF; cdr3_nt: TGTGCCAGCCACGACAGGACCACAGATACGCAGTATTTT
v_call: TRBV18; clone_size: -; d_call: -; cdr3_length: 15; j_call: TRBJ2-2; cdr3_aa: CASSPSPANTGELFF; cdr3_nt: TGTGCCAGCTCCCCCTCCCCCGCGAACACCGGGGAGCTGTTTTTT
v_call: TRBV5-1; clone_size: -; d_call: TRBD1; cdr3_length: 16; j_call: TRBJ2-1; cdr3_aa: CASSLGDSKFYNEQFF; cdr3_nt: TGCGCCAGCAGCTTGGGGGACAGTAAGTTTTACAATGAGCAGTTCTTC
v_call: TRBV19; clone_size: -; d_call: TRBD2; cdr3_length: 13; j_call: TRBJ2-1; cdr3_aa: CASTGGRGNEQFF; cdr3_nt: TGTGCCAGTACGGGAGGCCGGGGGAATGAGCAGTTCTTC
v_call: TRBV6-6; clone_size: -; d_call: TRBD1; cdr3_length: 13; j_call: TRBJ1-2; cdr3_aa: CANRQGTNYGYTF; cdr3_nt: TGTGCCAACCGACAGGGGACTAACTATGGCTACACCTTC
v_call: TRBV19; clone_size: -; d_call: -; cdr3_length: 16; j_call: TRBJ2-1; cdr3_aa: CASSIEARRSYNEQFF; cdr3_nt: TGTGCCAGTAGTATAGAGGCGAGGAGATCCTACAATGAGCAGTTCTTC
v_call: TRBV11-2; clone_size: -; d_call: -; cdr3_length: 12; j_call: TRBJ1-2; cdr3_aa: CVSSGLTYGYTF; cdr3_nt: TGTGTCAGCAGCGGACTCACTTATGGCTACACCTTC
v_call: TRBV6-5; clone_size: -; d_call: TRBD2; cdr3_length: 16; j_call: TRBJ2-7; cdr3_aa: CASSLLKREPDYEQYF; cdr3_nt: TGTGCCAGCAGTTTACTAAAGCGGGAACCAGACTACGAGCAGTACTTC
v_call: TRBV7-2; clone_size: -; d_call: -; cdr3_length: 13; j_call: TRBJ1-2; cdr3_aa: CASSLGQGYGYTF; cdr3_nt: TGTGCCAGCAGCCTTGGCCAGGGGTATGGCTACACCTTC
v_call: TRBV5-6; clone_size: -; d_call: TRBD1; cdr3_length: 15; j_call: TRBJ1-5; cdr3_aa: CASSWWDRSNQPQHF; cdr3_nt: TGTGCCAGCAGCTGGTGGGACAGGAGCAATCAGCCCCAGCATTTT
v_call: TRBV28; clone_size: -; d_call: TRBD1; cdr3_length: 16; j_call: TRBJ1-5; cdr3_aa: CASSLRGRGPNQPQHF; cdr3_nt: TGTGCCAGCAGTTTGAGGGGCAGGGGGCCAAATCAGCCCCAGCATTTT
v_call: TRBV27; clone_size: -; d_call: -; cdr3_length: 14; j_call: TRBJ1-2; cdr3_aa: CASRNQGTYYGYTF; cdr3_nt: TGTGCCAGCAGAAACCAGGGGACCTACTATGGCTACACCTTC
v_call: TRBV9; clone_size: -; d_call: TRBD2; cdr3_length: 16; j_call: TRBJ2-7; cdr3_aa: CASSLRDSGSLYEQYF; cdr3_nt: TGTGCCAGCAGCCTTAGAGATAGCGGGAGTCTCTACGAGCAGTACTTC
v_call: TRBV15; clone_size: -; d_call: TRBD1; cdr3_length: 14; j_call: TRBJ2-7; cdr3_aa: CATSSRDRVDEQYF; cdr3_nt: TGTGCCACCAGCTCCCGGGACAGAGTCGACGAGCAGTACTTC
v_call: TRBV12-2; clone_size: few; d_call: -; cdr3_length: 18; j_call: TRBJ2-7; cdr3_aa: CASRLIPVDDRLSYEQYF; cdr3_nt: TGTGCAAGTCGCTTAATCCCGGTTGATGACAGGTTGTCCTACGAGCAGTACTTC
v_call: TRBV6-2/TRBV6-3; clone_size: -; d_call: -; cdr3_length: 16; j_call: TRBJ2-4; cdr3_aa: CASSYFGEYGKNIQYF; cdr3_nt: TGTGCCAGCAGTTACTTCGGGGAGTACGGCAAAAACATTCAGTACTTC
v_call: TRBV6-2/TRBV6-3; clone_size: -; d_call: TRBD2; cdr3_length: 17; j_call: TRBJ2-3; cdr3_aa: CASSYLGASGGTDTQYF; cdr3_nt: TGTGCCAGCAGTTACCTTGGGGCTAGCGGCGGCACAGATACGCAGTATTTT
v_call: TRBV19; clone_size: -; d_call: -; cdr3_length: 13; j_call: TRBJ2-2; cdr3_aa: CASKGGGTGELFF; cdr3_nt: TGTGCCAGTAAGGGAGGGGGCACCGGGGAGCTGTTTTTT
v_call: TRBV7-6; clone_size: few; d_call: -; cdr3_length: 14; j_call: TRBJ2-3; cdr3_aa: CASSSTGDTDTQYF; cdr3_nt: TGTGCCAGCAGCTCGACAGGAGACACAGATACGCAGTATTTT
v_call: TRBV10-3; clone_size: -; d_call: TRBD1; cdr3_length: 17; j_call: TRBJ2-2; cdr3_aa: CAIRGQGLSSNTGELFF; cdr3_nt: TGTGCCATCAGGGGACAGGGCCTCTCTTCCAACACCGGGGAGCTGTTTTTT
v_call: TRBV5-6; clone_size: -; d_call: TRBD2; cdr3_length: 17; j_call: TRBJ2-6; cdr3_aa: CASIGLADFSGANVLTF; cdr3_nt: TGTGCCAGCATCGGACTAGCGGACTTTTCTGGGGCCAACGTCCTGACTTTC
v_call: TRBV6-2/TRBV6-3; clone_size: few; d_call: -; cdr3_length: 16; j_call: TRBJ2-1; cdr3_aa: CASSYVNARPNNEQFF; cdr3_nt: TGTGCCAGCAGTTACGTTAATGCTAGGCCCAACAATGAGCAGTTCTTC
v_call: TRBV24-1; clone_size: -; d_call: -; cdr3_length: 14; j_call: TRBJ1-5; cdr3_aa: CATSPGHYNQPQHF; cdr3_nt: TGTGCCACCAGCCCGGGACATTACAATCAGCCCCAGCATTTT
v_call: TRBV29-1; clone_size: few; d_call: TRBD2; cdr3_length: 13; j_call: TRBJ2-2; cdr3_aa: CSVWTSGTWELFF; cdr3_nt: TGCAGCGTCTGGACTAGCGGGACTTGGGAGCTGTTTTTT
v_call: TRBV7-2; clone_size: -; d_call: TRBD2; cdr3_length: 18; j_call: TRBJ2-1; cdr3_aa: CASSLAVIAGGSYNEQFF; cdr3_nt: TGTGCCAGCAGCTTAGCTGTAATAGCGGGGGGCTCCTACAATGAGCAGTTCTTC
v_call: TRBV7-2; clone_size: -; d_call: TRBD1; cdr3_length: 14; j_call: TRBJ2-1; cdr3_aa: CASSFRQGYNEQFF; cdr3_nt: TGTGCCAGCAGCTTTAGACAGGGGTACAATGAGCAGTTCTTC
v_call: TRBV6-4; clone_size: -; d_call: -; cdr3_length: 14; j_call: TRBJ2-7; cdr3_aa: CASSERLGSGEQYF; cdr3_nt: TGTGCCAGCAGTGAACGACTAGGGTCGGGCGAGCAGTACTTC
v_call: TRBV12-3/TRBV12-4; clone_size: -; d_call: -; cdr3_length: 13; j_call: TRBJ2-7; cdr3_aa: CASSFQGSYEQYF; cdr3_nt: TGTGCCAGCAGTTTTCAGGGAAGCTACGAGCAGTACTTC
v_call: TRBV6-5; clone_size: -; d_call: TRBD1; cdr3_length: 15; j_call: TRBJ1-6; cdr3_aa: CASSYAGGSNSPLHF; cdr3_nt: TGTGCCAGCAGTTACGCAGGGGGCAGTAATTCACCCCTCCACTTT
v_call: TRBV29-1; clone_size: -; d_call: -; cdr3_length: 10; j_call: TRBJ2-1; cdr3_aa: CSAGSEEQFF; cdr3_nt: TGCAGCGCTGGGAGTGAAGAGCAGTTCTTC
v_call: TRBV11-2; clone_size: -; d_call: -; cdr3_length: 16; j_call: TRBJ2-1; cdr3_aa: CASSLGGVGSYNEQFF; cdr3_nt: TGTGCCAGCAGCTTAGGGGGAGTAGGATCCTACAATGAGCAGTTCTTC
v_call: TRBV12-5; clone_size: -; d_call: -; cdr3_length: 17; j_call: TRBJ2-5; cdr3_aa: CASGSTIGQAAQETQYF; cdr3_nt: TGTGCTAGTGGTTCCACCATTGGGCAGGCCGCCCAAGAGACCCAGTACTTC
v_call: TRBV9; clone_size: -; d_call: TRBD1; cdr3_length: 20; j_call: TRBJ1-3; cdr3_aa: CASSSGPTGAKALSGNTIYF; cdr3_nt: TGTGCCAGCAGCTCCGGACCGACAGGGGCCAAGGCCCTCTCTGGAAACACCATATATTTT
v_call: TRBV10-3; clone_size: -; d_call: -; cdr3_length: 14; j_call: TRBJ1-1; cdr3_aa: CAISEYQGDTEAFF; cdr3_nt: TGTGCCATCAGTGAGTACCAGGGTGACACTGAAGCTTTCTTT
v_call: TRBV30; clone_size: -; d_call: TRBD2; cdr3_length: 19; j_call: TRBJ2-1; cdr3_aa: CAWSVLNPRLAGGLNEQFF; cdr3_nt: TGTGCCTGGAGTGTATTAAACCCCCGACTAGCGGGCGGTCTCAATGAGCAGTTCTTC